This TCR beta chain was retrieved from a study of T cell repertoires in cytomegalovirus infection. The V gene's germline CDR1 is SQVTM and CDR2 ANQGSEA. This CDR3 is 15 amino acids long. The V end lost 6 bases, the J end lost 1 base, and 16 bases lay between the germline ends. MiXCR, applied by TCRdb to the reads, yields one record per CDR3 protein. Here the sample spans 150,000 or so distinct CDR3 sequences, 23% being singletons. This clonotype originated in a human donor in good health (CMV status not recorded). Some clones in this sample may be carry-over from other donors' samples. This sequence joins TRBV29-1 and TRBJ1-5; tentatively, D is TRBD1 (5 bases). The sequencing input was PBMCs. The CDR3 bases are TGCAGCGTCCAGGCGAGGGGCGGGAGCAATCAGCCCCAGCATTTT. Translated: CSVQARGGSNQPQHF.